The present entry profiles one TCR beta chain with its context. As yet, its antigen is unknown. This CDR3 has 17 residues. The germline V gene has CDR1 SGHDT and CDR2 YYEEEE. V lost 1 base and J lost 6; bases outside the gene matches: 11. Sequencing used immunoSEQ multiplex PCR; TCRdb keeps in-frame clones, though not all of them. Altogether roughly 38,000 clones are present, 90% to 95% being singletons, with the ten largest covering 0.65% to 0.95%. The data were taken from a study of graft-versus-host responses after intestinal transplantation. Study-wide results and limits: Recipient marrow held GvH clones, some first seen in ileum or blood.

This receptor was obtained from a human patient who received an intestinal transplant, so some T cells may come from the graft donor. V usage is TRBV5-6 and J usage is TRBJ2-2; 8 nucleotides align to TRBD2. The sample was PBMCs, taken 16 days after intestinal transplant. CDR3 protein: CASSLTYSGAGAGELFF. CDR3 nucleotides: TGTGCCAGCAGCTTGACGTATAGCGGGGCTGGGGCCGGGGAGCTGTTTTTT.